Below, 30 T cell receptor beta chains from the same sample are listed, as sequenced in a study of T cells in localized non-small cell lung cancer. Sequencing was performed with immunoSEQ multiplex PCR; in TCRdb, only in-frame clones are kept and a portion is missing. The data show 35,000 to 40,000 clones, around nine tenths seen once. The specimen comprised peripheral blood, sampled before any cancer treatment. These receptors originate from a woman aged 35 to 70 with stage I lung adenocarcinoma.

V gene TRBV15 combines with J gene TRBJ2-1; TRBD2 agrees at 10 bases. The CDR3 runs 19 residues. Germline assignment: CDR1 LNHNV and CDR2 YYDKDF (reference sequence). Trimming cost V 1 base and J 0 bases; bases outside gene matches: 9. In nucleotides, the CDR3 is TGTGCCACCAGCAGAGGCACTAGCGGGAAACCCCACTCCTACAATGAGCAGTTCTTC. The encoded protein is CATSRGTSGKPHSYNEQFF.

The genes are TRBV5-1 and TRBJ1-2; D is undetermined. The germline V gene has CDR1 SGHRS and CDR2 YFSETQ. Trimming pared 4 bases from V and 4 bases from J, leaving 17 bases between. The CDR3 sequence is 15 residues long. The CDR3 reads CASSMGASLGYGYTF. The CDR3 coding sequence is TGCGCCAGCAGCATGGGAGCCAGCCTTGGCTATGGCTACACCTTC.

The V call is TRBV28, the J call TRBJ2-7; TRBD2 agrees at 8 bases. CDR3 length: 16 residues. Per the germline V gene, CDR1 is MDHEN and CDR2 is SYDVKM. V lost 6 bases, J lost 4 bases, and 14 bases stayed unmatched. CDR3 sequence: CASSITGRGEGYEQYF. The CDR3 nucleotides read TGTGCCAGCAGCATAACCGGGAGGGGGGAAGGTTACGAGCAGTACTTC.

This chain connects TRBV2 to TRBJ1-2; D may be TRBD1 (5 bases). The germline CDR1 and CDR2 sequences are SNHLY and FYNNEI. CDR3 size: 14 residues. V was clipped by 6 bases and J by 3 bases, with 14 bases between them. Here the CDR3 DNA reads TGTGCCAGCAGAGCCGGGACCGGCGACTATGGCTACACCTTC. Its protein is CASRAGTGDYGYTF.

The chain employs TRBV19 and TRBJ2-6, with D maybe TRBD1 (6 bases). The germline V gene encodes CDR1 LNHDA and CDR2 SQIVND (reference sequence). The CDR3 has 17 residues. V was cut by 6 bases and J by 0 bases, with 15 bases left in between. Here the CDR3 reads CASRDGQRGSGANVLTF. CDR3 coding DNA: TGTGCCAGTAGGGACGGACAGCGAGGCTCTGGGGCCAACGTCCTGACTTTC. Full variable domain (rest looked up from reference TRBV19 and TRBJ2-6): DGGITQSPKYLFRKEGQNVTLSCEQNLNHDAMYWYRQDPGQGLRLIYYSQIVNDFQKGDIAEGYSVSREKKESFPLTVTSAQKNPTAFYLCASRDGQRGSGANVLTFGAGSRLTVL.

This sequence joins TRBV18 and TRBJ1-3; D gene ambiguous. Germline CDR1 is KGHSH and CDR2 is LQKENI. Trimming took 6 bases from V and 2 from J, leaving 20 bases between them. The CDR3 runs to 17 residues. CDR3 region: CASSWRRDLGTGNTIYF. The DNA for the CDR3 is TGTGCCAGCTCGTGGAGAAGGGATTTGGGGACTGGAAACACCATATATTTT.

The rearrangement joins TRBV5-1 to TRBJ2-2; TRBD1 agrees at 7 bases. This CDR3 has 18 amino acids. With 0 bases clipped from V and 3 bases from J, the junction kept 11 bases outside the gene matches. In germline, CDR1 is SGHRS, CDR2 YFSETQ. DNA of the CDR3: TGCGCCAGCAGCTTGGATGTATTGGCAGGGGGAGACACCGGGGAGCTGTTTTTT. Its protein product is CASSLDVLAGGDTGELFF.

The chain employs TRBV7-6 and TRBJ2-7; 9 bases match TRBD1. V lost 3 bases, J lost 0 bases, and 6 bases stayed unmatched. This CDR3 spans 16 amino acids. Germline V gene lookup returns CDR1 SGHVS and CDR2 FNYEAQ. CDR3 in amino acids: CASSLATGGSSYEQYF. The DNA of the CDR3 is TGTGCCAGCAGCTTGGCCACAGGGGGCAGCTCCTACGAGCAGTACTTC.

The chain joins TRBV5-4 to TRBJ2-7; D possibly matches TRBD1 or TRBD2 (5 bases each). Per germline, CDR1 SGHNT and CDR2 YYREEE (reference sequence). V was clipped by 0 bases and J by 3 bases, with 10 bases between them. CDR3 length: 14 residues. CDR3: CASSLGGRRYEQYF. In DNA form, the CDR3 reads TGTGCCAGCAGCTTGGGGGGACGTCGCTACGAGCAGTACTTC. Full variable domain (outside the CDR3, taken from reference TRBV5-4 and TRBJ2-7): ETGVTQSPTHLIKTRGQQVTLRCSSQSGHNTVSWYQQALGQGPQFIFQYYREEENGRGNFPPRFSGLQFPNYSSELNVNALELDDSALYLCASSLGGRRYEQYFGPGTRLTVT.

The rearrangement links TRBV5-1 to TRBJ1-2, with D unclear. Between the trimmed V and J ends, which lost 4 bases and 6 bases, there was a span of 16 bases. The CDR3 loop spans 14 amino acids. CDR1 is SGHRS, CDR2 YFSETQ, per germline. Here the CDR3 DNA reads TGCGCCAGCAGCCCGTGGACGGCTACTGATGGCTACACCTTC. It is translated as CASSPWTATDGYTF.

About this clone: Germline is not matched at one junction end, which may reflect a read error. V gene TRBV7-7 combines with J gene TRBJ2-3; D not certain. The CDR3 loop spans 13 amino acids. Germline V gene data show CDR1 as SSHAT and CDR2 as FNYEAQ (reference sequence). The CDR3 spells CASSPGSTDTQYF. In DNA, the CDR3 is TGTGCTAGCAGCCCAGGTAGCACAGATACGCAGTATTTT. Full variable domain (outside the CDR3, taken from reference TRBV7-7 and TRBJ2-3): GAGVSQSPRYKVTKRGQDVTLRCDPISSHATLYWYQQALGQGPEFLTYFNYEAQPDKSGLPSDRFSAERPEGSISTLTIQRTEQRDSAMYRCASSPGSTDTQYFGPGTRLTVL.

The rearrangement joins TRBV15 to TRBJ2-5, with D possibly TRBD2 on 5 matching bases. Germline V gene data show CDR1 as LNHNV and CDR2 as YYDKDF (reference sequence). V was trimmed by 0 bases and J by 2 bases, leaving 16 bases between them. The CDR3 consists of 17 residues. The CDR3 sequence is CATSRERGLHWQETQYF. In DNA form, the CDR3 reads TGTGCCACCAGCAGAGAGAGAGGACTGCATTGGCAAGAGACCCAGTACTTC.

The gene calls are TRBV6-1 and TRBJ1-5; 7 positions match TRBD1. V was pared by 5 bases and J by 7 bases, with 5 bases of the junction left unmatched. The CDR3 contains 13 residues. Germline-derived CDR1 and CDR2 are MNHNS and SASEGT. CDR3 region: CASSISGQQPQHF. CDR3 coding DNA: TGTGCCAGCAGTATATCGGGACAGCAGCCCCAGCATTTT.

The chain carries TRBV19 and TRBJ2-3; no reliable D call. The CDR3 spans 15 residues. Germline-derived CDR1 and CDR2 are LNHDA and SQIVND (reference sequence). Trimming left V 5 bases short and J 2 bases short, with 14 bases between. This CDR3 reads CASSESRSPTDTQYF. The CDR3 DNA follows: TGTGCCAGTAGTGAAAGCCGGAGCCCCACAGATACGCAGTATTTT.

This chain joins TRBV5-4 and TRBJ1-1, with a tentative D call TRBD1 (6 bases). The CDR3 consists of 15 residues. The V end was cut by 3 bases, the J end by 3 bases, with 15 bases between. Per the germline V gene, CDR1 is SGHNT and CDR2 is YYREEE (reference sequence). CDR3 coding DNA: TGTGCCAGCAGCTCCGCTGCCAGGGGCCACACTGAAGCTTTCTTT. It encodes CASSSAARGHTEAFF.

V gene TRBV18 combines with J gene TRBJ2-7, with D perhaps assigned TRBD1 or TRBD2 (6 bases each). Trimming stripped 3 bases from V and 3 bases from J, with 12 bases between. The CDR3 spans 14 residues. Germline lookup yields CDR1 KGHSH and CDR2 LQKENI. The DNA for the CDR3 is TGTGCCAGCTCACCCCCAGGGGAGGTCTACGAGCAGTACTTC. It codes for CASSPPGEVYEQYF.

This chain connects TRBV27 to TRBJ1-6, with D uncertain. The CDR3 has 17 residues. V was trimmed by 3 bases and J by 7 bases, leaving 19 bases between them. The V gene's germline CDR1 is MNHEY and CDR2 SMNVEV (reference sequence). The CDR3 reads CASSFNPLGSTNSPLHF. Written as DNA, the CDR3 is TGTGCCAGCAGTTTCAACCCCTTGGGCAGCACGAATTCACCCCTCCACTTT.

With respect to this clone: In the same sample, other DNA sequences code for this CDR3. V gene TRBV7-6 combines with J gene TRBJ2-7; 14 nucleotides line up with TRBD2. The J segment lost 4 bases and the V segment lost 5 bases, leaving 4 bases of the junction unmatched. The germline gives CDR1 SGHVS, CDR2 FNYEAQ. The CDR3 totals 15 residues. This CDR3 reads CASSPRLAGGYEQYF. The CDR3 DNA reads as TGTGCCAGCAGCCCTAGACTAGCGGGAGGGTACGAGCAGTACTTC.

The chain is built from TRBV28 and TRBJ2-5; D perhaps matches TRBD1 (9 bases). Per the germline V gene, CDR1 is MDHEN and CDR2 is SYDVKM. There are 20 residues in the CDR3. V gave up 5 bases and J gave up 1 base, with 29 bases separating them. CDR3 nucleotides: TGTGCCAGCAGTCCCGCCGGGACAGGGAGGGAGCGGGGGATCCAAGAGACCCAGTACTTC. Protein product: CASSPAGTGRERGIQETQYF.

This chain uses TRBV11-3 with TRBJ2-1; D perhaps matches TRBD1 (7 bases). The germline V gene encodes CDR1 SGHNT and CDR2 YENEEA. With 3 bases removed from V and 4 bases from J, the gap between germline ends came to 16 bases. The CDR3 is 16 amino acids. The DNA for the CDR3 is TGTGCCAGCAGCTTGGGGGGACAGCGTCGTTACAATGAGCAGTTCTTC. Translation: CASSLGGQRRYNEQFF.

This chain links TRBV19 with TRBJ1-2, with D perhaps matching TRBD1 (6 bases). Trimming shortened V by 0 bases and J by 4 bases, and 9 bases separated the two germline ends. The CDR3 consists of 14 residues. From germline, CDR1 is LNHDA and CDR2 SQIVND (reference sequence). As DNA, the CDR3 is TGTGCCAGTAGTATAGATCCACAGGGCTATGGCTACACCTTC. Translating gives CASSIDPQGYGYTF.

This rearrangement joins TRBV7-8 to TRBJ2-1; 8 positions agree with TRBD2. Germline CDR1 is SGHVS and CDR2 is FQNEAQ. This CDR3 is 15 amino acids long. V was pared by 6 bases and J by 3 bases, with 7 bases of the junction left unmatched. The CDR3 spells CASRRSGSHYNEQFF. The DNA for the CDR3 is TGTGCCAGCAGGAGGAGCGGGAGTCACTACAATGAGCAGTTCTTC.

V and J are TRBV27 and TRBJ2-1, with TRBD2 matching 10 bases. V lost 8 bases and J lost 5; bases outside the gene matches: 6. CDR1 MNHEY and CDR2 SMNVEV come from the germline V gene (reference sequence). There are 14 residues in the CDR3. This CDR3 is CASGTGTSDNEQFF. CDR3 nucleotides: TGTGCCAGCGGAACCGGGACTAGCGACAATGAGCAGTTCTTC.

In nucleotides, the CDR3 is TGTGCCACCAGCAGAGACTCCCCAGCGAACTCCTACGAGCAGTACTTC. Its translation is CATSRDSPANSYEQYF. This chain joins TRBV15 and TRBJ2-7; D gene uncertain. Germline V gene sequence: CDR1 LNHNV, CDR2 YYDKDF (reference sequence). The CDR3 is 16 amino acids. Deletions cut 0 bases from V and 0 bases from J, with 12 bases between.

The CDR3 DNA reads as TGCGCCAGCAATCCCAACAGCGGGGGGACTGAAGCTTTCTTT. Protein product: CASNPNSGGTEAFF. The chain uses TRBV10-2 and TRBJ1-1; tentatively, D is TRBD1 (5 bases). CDR1 and CDR2 (germline): WSHSY, SAAADI. This CDR3 has 14 amino acids. The V and J ends lost 7 bases and 5 bases respectively, with 17 bases between them.

The CDR3 DNA sequence: TGTGCCAGTAGTATACTAGCGGGAGTCCGGGGCAATGAGCAGTTCTTC. This encodes CASSILAGVRGNEQFF. V and J are TRBV19 and TRBJ2-1; 10 positions match TRBD2. The CDR3 runs to 16 residues. From germline, CDR1 is LNHDA and CDR2 SQIVND (reference sequence). The J segment lost 6 bases and the V segment lost 2 bases, leaving 7 bases of the junction unmatched.

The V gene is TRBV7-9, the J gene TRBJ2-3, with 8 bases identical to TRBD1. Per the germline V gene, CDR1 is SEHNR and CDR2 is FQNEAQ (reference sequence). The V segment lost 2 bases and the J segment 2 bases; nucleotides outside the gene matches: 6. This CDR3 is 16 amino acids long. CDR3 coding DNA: TGTGCCAGCAGCTTACAAGGACAGGGTTACACAGATACGCAGTATTTT. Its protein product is CASSLQGQGYTDTQYF.

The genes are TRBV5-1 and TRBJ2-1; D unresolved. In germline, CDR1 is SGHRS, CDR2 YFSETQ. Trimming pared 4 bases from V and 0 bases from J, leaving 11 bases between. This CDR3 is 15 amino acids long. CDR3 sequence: CASSADWNSYNEQFF. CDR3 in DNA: TGCGCCAGCAGCGCCGACTGGAACTCCTACAATGAGCAGTTCTTC.

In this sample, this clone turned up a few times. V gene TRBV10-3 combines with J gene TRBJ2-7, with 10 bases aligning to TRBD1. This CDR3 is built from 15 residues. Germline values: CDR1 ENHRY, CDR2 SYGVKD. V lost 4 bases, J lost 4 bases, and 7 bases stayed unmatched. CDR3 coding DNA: TGTGCCATCAGTGCCCTGGGACAGGGGAGTTACGAGCAGTACTTC. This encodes CAISALGQGSYEQYF.

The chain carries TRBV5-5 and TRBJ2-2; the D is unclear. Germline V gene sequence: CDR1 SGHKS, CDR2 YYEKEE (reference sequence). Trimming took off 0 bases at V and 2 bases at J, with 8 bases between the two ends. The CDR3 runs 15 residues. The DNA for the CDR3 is TGTGCCAGCAGCTTGGGCCGGACCAACACCGGGGAGCTGTTTTTT. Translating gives CASSLGRTNTGELFF. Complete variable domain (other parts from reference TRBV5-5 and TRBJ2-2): DAGVTQSPTHLIKTRGQQVTLRCSPISGHKSVSWYQQVLGQGPQFIFQYYEKEERGRGNFPDRFSARQFPNYSSELNVNALLLGDSALYLCASSLGRTNTGELFFGEGSRLTVL.